One TCR beta chain is described in this entry. The data stem from a study of blood T cell repertoires in COVID-19. Study details: The cDNA or gDNA used as material had been derived from T cells, B-cell-depleted T cells, or PBMCs.

Study members were between 18 and 89 years old and lived in some 26 US regions. Membership in each cohort depended on participant-reported clinical history. In Cohort 3, a recovered donor had either two negative PCRs, clearance, or symptom resolution. CDR3 length: 17 residues. Germline assignment: CDR1 SEHNR and CDR2 FQNEAQ (reference sequence). V gave up 1 base and J gave up 2 bases, with 12 bases separating them. The assay was immunoSEQ multiplex PCR, and TCRdb's table has in-frame clones only and misses some. The table has about 380,000 clones, around 87% seen once. The source is a man in his thirties or forties who had recovered from COVID-19. The rearrangement uses TRBV7-9 and TRBJ1-6; D remains unclear. Sequencing used PBMCs or T cells enriched from blood (not recorded which). CDR3 in amino acids: CASSLGSGITYNSPLHF. The CDR3 region has the DNA TGTGCCAGCAGCTTAGGCTCGGGGATAACCTATAATTCACCCCTCCACTTT.